What follows is one TCR beta chain and its context. It has no known antigen specificity. It has no much larger one-base neighbor in the sample; base qualities were not kept. The data were taken from a study of T cell responses to AZD1222 COVID-19 vaccine (dated by TCRdb to 2020 to 2022). With respect to the entire study: Because spike-specific TCR depth and breadth did not differ between the two schedules, AZD1222 recipients who got a second dose at roughly 4 weeks were pooled with those who got a second dose at roughly 12 weeks. A total of approximately 230 trial participants underwent TCR sequencing, of whom some 210 received two doses of AZD1222 and some 25 received two doses of the MenACWY control vaccine. Trial participants were enrolled into age subgroups of 18-55, 56-69 and 70-plus years, which contained approximately 150, 30 and 60 TCR-sequenced participants, respectively.

The CDR3 regions of human TCRbeta chains were analyzed by immunosequencing. The paper's data handling went like this. TCRs in the repertoires were matched against a reference library of SARS-CoV-2-specific TCRs that had been generated with the MIRA antigen-specificity platform. Breadth was defined as the fraction of unique TCRs that were SARS-CoV-2-associated. Depth was defined as the fraction of total T cells that were SARS-CoV-2-associated. Each spike-specific TCR was assigned to its reactive spike region and to a CD4 or CD8 class using the MIRA data. Log10-transformed breadth and depth values were compared by one-way ANOVA with Sidak's multiple comparisons tests. This immuneACCESS table, as held by TCRdb, lists in-frame sequences with V and J called but not all clones. Of the missing ones, under half trace to an unresolved V gene in checked studies; the others have no known cause. Clone size and V and J calls were adopted from that table, with D and trimming inferred from the DNA. Present in this sample are around 130,000 clones, about nine tenths of which were seen just once. The top ten hold approximately 1.6% of the sample.

What the time point label conveys for this sample: baseline before first vaccination. Vaccinee samples were obtained from the UK trials COV001 and COV002, which included a single-blind randomized controlled phase 2/3 trial of AZD1222 (ChAdOx1 nCoV-19) in healthy adults. For TCRbeta chain sequencing, PBMC samples were collected from trial participants at day 0 and at day 28 after the second dose. Between the V and J ends, shortened by 1 base and 3 bases respectively, the junction contains 16 bases. Reading from cysteine to phenylalanine, the CDR3 counts 16 amino acids. Of all the DNA, just the CDR3 is kept, 48 bases in frame from base 1. CDR1 and CDR2 are drawn from the germline V gene (reference sequence): SGHNT, YYREEE. Broad study findings and their caveats: After two AZD1222 doses, both the breadth and the depth of spike-specific TCRs were significantly higher than at day 0 and than in MenACWY recipients. Participants were mostly white British and included more females than males, and it was suggested by the authors that clonal diversity may have been underestimated. The vaccine-associated CD4 TCRs covered the entire spike protein, and the dominant responses fell in regions 160-218 and 743-854. No day 14 peak-response samples were available, so repertoires were characterized only after the peak T cell response. Only five to seven AZD1222 recipients were SARS-CoV-2 seropositive at baseline, limiting conclusions about previously exposed vaccinees. The 56-69-year group was small, and its depth increase did not reach significance, likely because of low power. Nearly half of unique spike-specific TCRs reportedly recognized epitopes outside regions mutated in the B.1.351 and B.1.1.7 variants.

Source: peripheral blood, taken on day 0 of AZD1222 vaccination. The sequence came from an adult in good health. The V gene is TRBV5-4 and the J gene is TRBJ1-2, with TRBD1 tentatively as D gene (5 bases match). The sequenced DNA is TGTGCCAGCAGCTTGAGAAGACAGTCCGAATACTATGGCTACACCTTC. Translated, this gives CASSLRRQSEYYGYTF.